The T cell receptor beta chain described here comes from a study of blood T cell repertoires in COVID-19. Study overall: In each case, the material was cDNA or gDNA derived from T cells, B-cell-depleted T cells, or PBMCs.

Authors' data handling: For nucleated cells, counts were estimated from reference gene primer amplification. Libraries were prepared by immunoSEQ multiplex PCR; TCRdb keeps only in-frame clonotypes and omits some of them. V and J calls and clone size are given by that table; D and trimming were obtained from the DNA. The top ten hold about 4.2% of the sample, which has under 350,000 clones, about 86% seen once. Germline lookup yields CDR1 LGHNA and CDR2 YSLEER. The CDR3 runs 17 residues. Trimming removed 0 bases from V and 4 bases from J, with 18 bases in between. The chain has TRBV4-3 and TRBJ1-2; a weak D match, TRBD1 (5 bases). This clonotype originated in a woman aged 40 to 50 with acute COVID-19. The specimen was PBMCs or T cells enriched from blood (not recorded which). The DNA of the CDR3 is TGCGCCAGCAGCCAAGATGGGGCCCAGGTACCATCCTATGGCTACACCTTC. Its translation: CASSQDGAQVPSYGYTF.